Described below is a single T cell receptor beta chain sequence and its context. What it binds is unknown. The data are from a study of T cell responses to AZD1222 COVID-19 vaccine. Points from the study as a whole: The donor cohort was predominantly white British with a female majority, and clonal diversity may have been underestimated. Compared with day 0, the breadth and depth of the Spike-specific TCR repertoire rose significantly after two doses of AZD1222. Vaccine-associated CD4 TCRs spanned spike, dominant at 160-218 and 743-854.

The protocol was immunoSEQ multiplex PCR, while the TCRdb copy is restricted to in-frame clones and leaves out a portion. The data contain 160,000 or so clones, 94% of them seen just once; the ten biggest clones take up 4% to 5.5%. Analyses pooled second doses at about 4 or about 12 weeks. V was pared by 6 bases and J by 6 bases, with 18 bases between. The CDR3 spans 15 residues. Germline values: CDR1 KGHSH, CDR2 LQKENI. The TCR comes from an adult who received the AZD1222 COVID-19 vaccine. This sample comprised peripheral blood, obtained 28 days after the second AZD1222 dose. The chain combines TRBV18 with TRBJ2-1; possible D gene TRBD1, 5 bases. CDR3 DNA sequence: TGTGCCAGCTCGGCTATTCAGGGTGGATTCAATGAGCAGTTCTTC. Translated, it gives CASSAIQGGFNEQFF.